The rows below give T cell receptor beta chains drawn from one sample of a study of blood T cell repertoires in COVID-19. Some clones are missing from TCRdb's copy, which holds only in-frame ones; the method was immunoSEQ multiplex PCR. The sample has about 70,000 clones; approximately 77% are singletons. The sample taken for sequencing was peripheral blood. The source of these receptors is a woman aged 70-85 years with acute or convalescent COVID-19. CDR3s include the opening cysteine and the closing phenylalanine or tryptophan. Each record gives: D gene, V gene, J gene, clone size, CDR3 protein, CDR3 DNA. The D gene is left open where the match is weak. Some rows have no size entry. The others give once, few or many, or a class for an expanded clone.

>.|TRBV7-9|TRBJ2-7|medium-sized
CASSLHGEISYEQYF
TGTGCCAGCAGCCTTCACGGGGAAATCTCCTACGAGCAGTACTTC
>.|TRBV12-3/TRBV12-4|TRBJ1-1|.
CASSLARDTEAFF
TGTGCCAGCAGTTTAGCGAGGGACACTGAAGCTTTCTTT
>.|TRBV9|TRBJ2-1|once
CASSVDSQGGEQFF
TGTGCCAGCAGCGTAGATTCCCAAGGGGGTGAGCAGTTCTTC
>TRBD2|TRBV9|TRBJ2-5|.
CASSVDSTSGGLKETQYF
TGTGCCAGCAGCGTTGATTCTACTAGCGGTGGATTGAAAGAGACCCAGTACTTC
>.|TRBV28|TRBJ1-2|.
CASRTDSLYGYTF
TGTGCCAGCAGAACCGACAGCCTATATGGCTACACCTTC
>.|TRBV6-5|TRBJ1-4|.
CASSPGQSHEKLFF
TGTGCCAGCAGTCCGGGACAATCACATGAAAAACTGTTTTTT
>TRBD2|TRBV28|TRBJ2-7|.
CASRAGLEGNEQYF
TGTGCCAGCAGGGCCGGACTAGAAGGGAACGAGCAGTACTTC
>.|TRBV7-9|TRBJ2-1|.
CASSRSGSYNEQFF
TGTGCCAGCAGCCGTAGCGGCTCCTACAATGAGCAGTTCTTC
>.|TRBV6-5|TRBJ1-2|.
CASSYSGGSYGYTF
TGTGCCAGCAGTTACTCAGGGGGTAGCTATGGCTACACCTTC
>.|TRBV27|TRBJ1-5|.
CASSLSWESHNQPQHF
TGTGCCAGCAGTTTATCTTGGGAGTCCCACAATCAGCCCCAGCATTTT
>TRBD1|TRBV6-2/TRBV6-3|TRBJ1-2|.
CASSSQGAGGYTF
TGTGCCAGCAGCTCCCAGGGGGCTGGGGGCTACACCTTC
>.|TRBV10-3|TRBJ1-1|.
CAISEGQPNTEAFF
TGTGCCATCAGTGAGGGACAGCCGAACACTGAAGCTTTCTTT
>.|TRBV30|TRBJ1-5|few
CAWSVQRSNQPQHF
TGTGCCTGGAGTGTACAGCGGAGCAATCAGCCCCAGCATTTT
>TRBD1|TRBV5-4|TRBJ1-1|.
CASSIGPTGVNTEAFF
TGTGCCAGCAGCATAGGTCCGACAGGGGTGAACACTGAAGCTTTCTTT
>.|TRBV19|TRBJ2-5|.
CASSTGLRMTQYF
TGTGCCAGTAGTACGGGACTTCGAATGACCCAGTACTTC
>.|TRBV25-1|TRBJ1-4|.
CASSAQGTNEKLFF
TGTGCCAGCAGTGCACAGGGAACTAATGAAAAACTGTTTTTT
>.|TRBV15|TRBJ2-7|.
CATSRPEGGYEQYF
TGTGCCACCAGCAGACCGGAAGGAGGCTACGAGCAGTACTTC
>.|TRBV7-9|TRBJ1-4|once
CASSLAQGGTNEKLFF
TGTGCCAGCAGCTTAGCGCAGGGCGGAACTAATGAAAAACTGTTTTTT
>TRBD1|TRBV27|TRBJ1-5|.
CASSLAGTGERPQHF
TGTGCCAGCAGCCTCGCGGGGACAGGAGAGCGGCCCCAGCATTTT
>TRBD2|TRBV28|TRBJ2-1|.
CASTPGLAGPNEQFF
TGTGCCAGCACCCCGGGACTAGCGGGACCCAATGAGCAGTTCTTC
>TRBD2|TRBV3-1/TRBV3-2|TRBJ2-3|.
CATKRGGTDTQYF
TGTGCCACCAAGCGGGGTGGCACAGATACGCAGTATTTT
>.|TRBV7-3|TRBJ1-4|.
CASSPANATNEKLFF
TGTGCCAGCAGCCCAGCGAATGCAACTAATGAAAAACTGTTTTTT
>TRBD2|TRBV11-3|TRBJ2-3|.
CASSPGGGNTQYF
TGTGCCAGCAGCCCGGGGGGAGGGAATACGCAGTATTTT
>TRBD2|TRBV6-1|TRBJ2-5|.
CASSDGLAGVTQETQYF
TGTGCCAGCAGTGACGGACTAGCGGGGGTGACCCAAGAGACCCAGTACTTC
>TRBD1|TRBV19|TRBJ2-3|.
CASSEQGDTQYF
TGTGCCAGTAGCGAACAGGGGGATACGCAGTATTTT
>TRBD1|TRBV11-3|TRBJ2-2|.
CASSPGTGVDRAGELFF
TGTGCCAGCAGCCCCGGGACAGGGGTGGATCGGGCCGGGGAGCTGTTTTTT
>.|TRBV11-3|TRBJ1-3|.
CASSFETGNTIYF
TGTGCCAGCAGCTTTGAGACAGGAAACACCATATATTTT
>.|TRBV7-2|TRBJ2-3|.
CASSLGVSTDTQYF
TGTGCCAGCAGTTTGGGCGTGAGCACAGATACGCAGTATTTT
>.|TRBV19|TRBJ1-2|few
CASSAGPNPYGYTF
TGTGCCAGTAGTGCGGGACCGAACCCCTATGGCTACACCTTC
>TRBD1|TRBV5-4|TRBJ1-1|once
CASSGTGAAEAFF
TGTGCCAGCAGCGGTACAGGGGCGGCTGAAGCTTTCTTT
>.|TRBV6-5|TRBJ2-5|.
CASSRTFGAGETQYF
TGTGCCAGCAGTCGGACATTTGGGGCCGGGGAGACCCAGTACTTC
>.|TRBV19|TRBJ1-6|.
CASSIRELNSPLHF
TGTGCCAGTAGTATCCGAGAATTAAATTCACCCCTCCACTTT
>.|TRBV5-1|TRBJ1-2|.
CASSLRGERGYTF
TGCGCCAGCAGCTTGAGGGGCGAGCGAGGCTACACCTTC
>.|TRBV7-9|TRBJ2-7|.
CASSPRSVYKLDYEQYF
TGTGCCAGCAGCCCGCGGTCGGTGTACAAGTTGGACTACGAGCAGTACTTC
>.|TRBV6-5|TRBJ1-6|few
CASSYSAQDYSPLHF
TGTGCCAGCAGTTACTCGGCACAGGATTATTCACCCCTCCACTTT
>.|TRBV9|TRBJ2-1|few
CASSVAVSPYNEQFF
TGTGCCAGCAGCGTAGCAGTTTCGCCCTACAATGAGCAGTTCTTC
>TRBD2|TRBV7-2|TRBJ2-7|few
CASSLRGGFASSYEQYF
TGTGCCAGCAGCTTGAGGGGAGGGTTCGCTAGCTCCTACGAGCAGTACTTC
>.|TRBV7-2|TRBJ2-5|.
CASSLDRRVRETQYF
TGTGCCAGCAGCTTAGATCGGCGGGTGCGGGAGACCCAGTACTTC
>TRBD2|TRBV5-4|TRBJ2-1|.
CASSLTSGAYNEQFF
TGTGCCAGCAGCTTGACTAGCGGGGCCTACAATGAGCAGTTCTTC
>TRBD1|TRBV6-5|TRBJ1-2|.
CASEDRGSPYYGYTF
TGTGCCAGCGAGGACAGGGGCTCCCCCTACTATGGCTACACCTTC
>TRBD1|TRBV18|TRBJ1-2|.
CASSLDRAWGYTF
TGTGCCAGCTCACTCGACAGGGCCTGGGGCTACACCTTC
>TRBD1|TRBV20-1|TRBJ1-2|.
CSASGGGAGNGYTF
TGCAGTGCCAGTGGAGGGGGCGCGGGGAATGGCTACACCTTC
>.|TRBV6-5|TRBJ2-7|few
CASKQGWNEQYF
TGTGCCAGCAAACAGGGTTGGAACGAGCAGTACTTC
>.|TRBV19|TRBJ1-1|.
CASNWAQTAPNTEAFF
TGTGCCAGTAATTGGGCCCAAACCGCCCCGAACACTGAAGCTTTCTTT
>TRBD2|TRBV11-3|TRBJ2-3|.
CASSPGLAGGHIDTQYF
TGTGCCAGCAGCCCGGGACTAGCGGGGGGCCACATAGATACGCAGTATTTT
>TRBD1|TRBV19|TRBJ1-3|few
CASSIEAWGQASGNTIYF
TGTGCCAGTAGTATAGAGGCTTGGGGACAGGCCTCTGGAAACACCATATATTTT
>TRBD1|TRBV23-1|TRBJ2-7|.
CASSQSWTGTEQYF
TGCGCCAGCAGTCAATCTTGGACAGGGACCGAGCAGTACTTC
>TRBD2|TRBV28|TRBJ2-1|.
CASSLPGGVLREADEQFF
TGTGCCAGCAGTTTACCGGGGGGGGTTCTGCGGGAGGCCGATGAGCAGTTCTTC
>.|TRBV5-4|TRBJ1-1|.
CASSLFGGGNTEAFF
TGTGCCAGCAGCCTCTTTGGGGGGGGGAACACTGAAGCTTTCTTT
>TRBD1|TRBV7-9|TRBJ2-3|once
CASRFPGQNTDTQYF
TGTGCCAGCAGGTTCCCGGGACAGAACACAGATACGCAGTATTTT
>.|TRBV14|TRBJ1-1|.
CASSLTLVGVEAFF
TGTGCCAGCAGCCTAACCTTAGTGGGAGTCGAAGCTTTCTTT
>.|TRBV6-5|TRBJ2-3|few
CASSYVLGRATDTQYF
TGTGCCAGCAGTTACGTTTTGGGCAGGGCAACGGATACGCAGTATTTT